These 12 T cell receptor beta chains share one sample of origin, sequenced in a study of cytomegalovirus exposure and HLA in healthy donors (dated by TCRdb to the late 2010s). Library construction relied on the immunoSEQ multiplex PCR assay. The multiplex PCR relied on a mix of 60 forward primers for TCR Vbeta segments and 13 reverse primers for TCR Jbeta segments. TCRdb limited this immuneACCESS table to in-frame rearrangements with V and J called. A share of clones is missing; checked studies link under half to unresolved V genes, and the rest is unexplained. The sample yields about 130,000 clones; 70% to 90% were counted once. The ten largest clones add up to 5.5% to 7% of the sample. The sequenced sample was PBMCs. Every receptor here comes from a woman in her thirties or forties in good health and CMV-seropositive.

V usage is TRBV4-2 and J usage is TRBJ2-1; TRBD2 aligns across 12 bases. The CDR3 is 15 amino acids. J lost 10 bases, V lost 5 bases, and 9 bases had no gene match. Germline assignment: CDR1 LGHNA and CDR2 YNFKEQ. The DNA for the CDR3 is TGTGCCAGCAGCATCCGGACTAGCGGGATGTGGGAGCAGTTCTTC. Translated: CASSIRTSGMWEQFF.

V usage is TRBV7-9 and J usage is TRBJ1-2; 10 nucleotides match TRBD1. The V and J ends lost 6 bases and 6 bases, in that order; junction bases with no gene match: 7. CDR1 and CDR2 (germline): SEHNR, FQNEAQ (reference sequence). The CDR3 loop spans 14 amino acids. The CDR3 sequence is CASRKDGQGDGYTF. The CDR3, as DNA: TGTGCCAGCAGAAAAGACGGACAGGGGGATGGCTACACCTTC.

This clone is a singleton in its sample. The chain employs TRBV5-4 and TRBJ1-1, with D perhaps matching TRBD1 (5 bases). The CDR3 runs to 16 residues. V gave up 4 bases and J gave up 0 bases, with 16 bases separating them. The V gene's germline CDR1 is SGHNT and CDR2 YYREEE (reference sequence). The CDR3 DNA sequence: TGTGCCAGCAGCCCAGGAGGGGTCCCCATGAACACTGAAGCTTTCTTT. It translates to CASSPGGVPMNTEAFF.

V and J are TRBV19 and TRBJ2-7; 8 bases agree with TRBD2. J lost 3 bases, V lost 5 bases, and 9 bases had no gene match. Germline V gives CDR1 LNHDA, CDR2 SQIVND (reference sequence). This CDR3 spans 15 amino acids. Here the CDR3 reads CASSLETGGSYEQYF. The CDR3 nucleotides are TGTGCCAGTAGTTTGGAAACGGGAGGGAGCTACGAGCAGTACTTC.

J is TRBJ2-5 and V is TRBV25-1, with unresolved D. The germline gives CDR1 MGHDK, CDR2 SYGVNS. The CDR3 spans 12 residues. The ends were cut back, 3 bases at V and 5 bases at J, with 7 bases in the middle. The CDR3 nucleotides are TGTGCCAGCAGTGACTTCTCGGAGACCCAGTACTTC. This codes for CASSDFSETQYF. Combining the CDR3 with reference TRBV25-1 and TRBJ2-5 gives the whole variable domain EADIYQTPRYLVIGTGKKITLECSQTMGHDKMYWYQQDPGMELHLIHYSYGVNSTEKGDLSSESTVSRIRTEHFPLTLESARPSHTSQYLCASSDFSETQYFGPGTRLLVL.

The chain has TRBV5-4 and TRBJ2-5, with D hard to call. Germline assignment: CDR1 SGHNT and CDR2 YYREEE (reference sequence). Trimming took off 2 bases at V and 2 bases at J, with 7 bases between the two ends. The CDR3 spans 13 residues. This CDR3 is CASSFGLQETQYF. In DNA, the CDR3 is TGTGCCAGCAGCTTTGGGCTACAAGAGACCCAGTACTTC.

A remark on this clone: One junction end does not reproduce the germline sequence, and a read error may be involved. This chain joins TRBV28 and TRBJ2-5; 8 bases map to TRBD2. Germline V gene data show CDR1 as MDHEN and CDR2 as SYDVKM. This CDR3 spans 14 amino acids. The CDR3 here is CASNLSGGMETQYF. The CDR3 region has the DNA TGTGCCAGCAATTTAAGCGGGGGCATGGAGACCCAGTACTTC.

DNA for the CDR3: TGTGCCAGCAGCTTAGCGGAGGGAGTCTATGGCTACACCTTC. Protein: CASSLAEGVYGYTF. This sequence joins TRBV11-1 and TRBJ1-2, with no clear D. Germline V gives CDR1 SGHAT, CDR2 FQDESV (reference sequence). The V and J ends lost 0 bases and 4 bases respectively, with 9 bases between them. This CDR3 region has 14 residues.

The V call is TRBV7-2, the J call TRBJ2-3, with 11 bases that match TRBD2. This CDR3 contains 15 residues. The V and J ends lost 5 bases and 5 bases, in that order; junction bases with no gene match: 6. The germline V gene encodes CDR1 SGHTA and CDR2 FQGNSA. CDR3: CASSSSGGAGDTQYF. Written as DNA, the CDR3 is TGTGCCAGCAGCAGTAGCGGGGGGGCAGGAGATACGCAGTATTTT.

The V call is TRBV15, the J call TRBJ1-2; a weak D match, TRBD1 (6 bases). Germline CDR1 and CDR2: LNHNV and YYDKDF (reference sequence). The CDR3 has 14 residues. Trimming took off 5 bases at V and 3 bases at J, with 13 bases between the two ends. The CDR3 DNA reads as TGTGCCACCAGCGCAGGGGTCCAGGACTATGGCTACACCTTC. Translated, it gives CATSAGVQDYGYTF.

This clone was counted only a few times. The chain joins TRBV6-5 to TRBJ2-7; tentatively, D is TRBD1 (6 bases). CDR1 MNHEY and CDR2 SVGAGI come from the germline V gene. The V end was cut by 0 bases, the J end by 2 bases, with 8 bases between. The CDR3 is made up of 14 amino acids. CDR3 DNA sequence: TGTGCCAGCAGTTACTCCGGGACAACCTACGAGCAGTACTTC. Amino acid sequence: CASSYSGTTYEQYF.

The genes are TRBV14 and TRBJ2-3, with 7 bases that match TRBD2. V lost 1 base, J lost 2 bases, and 6 bases stayed unmatched. This CDR3 has 16 residues. Germline lookup yields CDR1 SGHDN and CDR2 FVKESK. This CDR3 is CASSQVAGEFTDTQYF. The CDR3 nucleotides are TGTGCCAGCAGCCAAGTTGCGGGGGAGTTCACAGATACGCAGTATTTT.